This T cell receptor (beta chain) was found in a study of blood T cell repertoires in COVID-19. Study in general: T cells, B-cell-depleted T cells, or PBMCs provided the cDNA or gDNA that served as material.

This CDR3 is built from 15 residues. From germline, CDR1 is SGHRS and CDR2 YFSETQ. With 4 bases clipped from V and 0 bases from J, the junction kept 2 bases outside the gene matches. Using immunoSEQ multiplex PCR, the repertoire was profiled, and TCRdb retains in-frame clones only, with some absent. The sample has 84,000 or so clones, around 90% seen once. This receptor was obtained from an older man with acute or convalescent COVID-19. The specimen sequenced was peripheral blood. The rearrangement uses TRBV5-1 and TRBJ2-2; 8 nucleotides agree with TRBD2. Written as DNA, the CDR3 is TGCGCCAGCAGCACTAGCGGACCGAACACCGGGGAGCTGTTTTTT. Translating gives CASSTSGPNTGELFF.